This entry features one T cell receptor beta chain sequence. Antigen unknown. This specimen belongs to a study of identifying expanded T cells in peripheral blood. Study-wide points: Variance in clone template counts between approximately two-week samples significantly increased with total template count across all healthy donors. Roughly 1.1 clones differed between technical replicates, versus around 15 and 18 over time.

V lost 8 bases and J lost 4, with 14 bases in between. Germline CDR1 and CDR2: GTSNPN and SVGIG (reference sequence). The CDR3 is 12 residues long. The protocol was immunoSEQ multiplex PCR, while the TCRdb copy is restricted to in-frame clones and leaves out a portion. In the table there are about 58,000 clones, approximately 82% of which are singletons. Collection occurred without any documented infections or immune events in donors. Specimen: blood. The receptor's source is a person between 18 and 75 years old in good health. The V call is TRBV30, the J call TRBJ1-1; tentatively, D is TRBD1 (5 bases). CDR3 loop: CAVNRGSTEAFF. In nucleotides, the CDR3 is TGTGCCGTAAACCGGGGGAGCACTGAAGCTTTCTTT.